The 10 T cell receptor beta chains reported below all come from one sample, sequenced in a study of cytomegalovirus exposure and HLA in healthy donors. The table came from immunoSEQ multiplex PCR; TCRdb's copy has only in-frame clones and leaves some out. Of some 200,000 clones in the sample, roughly 82% were seen once. Sequencing input: PBMCs. These receptors were obtained from a woman aged 25 to 39 in good health and CMV-seropositive.

The chain joins TRBV18 to TRBJ2-1, with D uncertain. CDR3 length equals 13 residues. Germline CDR1 and CDR2: KGHSH and LQKENI. V gave up 6 bases and J gave up 4 bases, with 10 bases separating them. The CDR3 nucleotides read TGTGCCAGCTCTCGGCGGCAGTACAATGAGCAGTTCTTC. Translating it yields CASSRRQYNEQFF.

The chain combines TRBV29-1 with TRBJ2-7; D is ambiguous. Trimming stripped 2 bases from V and 3 bases from J, with 11 bases between. Germline V lookup: CDR1 SQVTM, CDR2 ANQGSEA. The CDR3 covers 13 residues. The CDR3 protein is CSVEWVNSYEQYF. The CDR3 DNA is TGCAGCGTTGAATGGGTTAACAGCTACGAGCAGTACTTC.

The chain recombines TRBV25-1 with TRBJ1-5; D gene ambiguous. Germline-derived CDR1 and CDR2 are MGHDK and SYGVNS. The CDR3 has 14 residues. Trimming took off 11 bases at V and 0 bases at J, with 14 bases between the two ends. The DNA of the CDR3 is TGTGCCGTGGGAGGCCTTGGTAGCAATCAGCCCCAGCATTTT. Its translation is CAVGGLGSNQPQHF.

V gene TRBV28 combines with J gene TRBJ2-7; D possibly corresponds to TRBD2 (6 bases). The germline CDR1 and CDR2 sequences are MDHEN and SYDVKM. The CDR3 runs to 15 residues. V was cut by 7 bases and J by 1 base, with 17 bases left in between. The CDR3 region has the DNA TGTGCCAGCACATCTCGCGCGGGACCATCCTACGAGCAGTACTTC. It codes for CASTSRAGPSYEQYF.

This clone showed up just a few times. The chain carries TRBV5-1 and TRBJ2-7; D gene ambiguous. Germline CDR1 reads SGHRS; CDR2 reads YFSETQ. V lost 0 bases to trimming and J lost 1 base, with 11 bases between them. CDR3 length: 15 amino acids. CDR3 nucleotide sequence: TGCGCCAGCAGCTTGGATTGGCAGTATTCCTACGAGCAGTACTTC. Translating it yields CASSLDWQYSYEQYF.

V and J are TRBV4-2 and TRBJ2-7, with 9 bases fitting TRBD2. The CDR3 extends over 15 amino acids. Germline lookup yields CDR1 LGHNA and CDR2 YNFKEQ. Trimming at V came to 5 bases and at J to 6 bases, leaving 11 bases not matched to a gene. In DNA form, the CDR3 reads TGTGCCAGCAGCAAACCGGGACTAGCTTTGTTCGAGCAGTACTTC. This codes for CASSKPGLALFEQYF.

V is TRBV18 and J is TRBJ1-3, with D possibly matching TRBD1 (6 bases). Germline CDR1 reads KGHSH; CDR2 reads LQKENI. Trimming shortened V by 4 bases and J by 0 bases, and 10 bases separated the two germline ends. There are 15 residues in the CDR3. CDR3 nucleotides: TGTGCCAGCTCACTAAGGACAGTCTCTGGAAACACCATATATTTT. This encodes CASSLRTVSGNTIYF.

This clone came up once. The chain recombines TRBV5-4 with TRBJ2-3, with 7 bases lining up with TRBD2. Germline V gene sequence: CDR1 SGHNT, CDR2 YYREEE (reference sequence). V lost 0 bases, J lost 2 bases, and 3 bases stayed unmatched. The CDR3 has 15 residues. This CDR3 reads CASSLDSGFTDTQYF. The CDR3 DNA follows: TGTGCCAGCAGCTTGGATAGCGGGTTCACAGATACGCAGTATTTT.

The gene calls are TRBV7-2 and TRBJ1-2; no definite D call. Trimming cost V 1 base and J 2 bases, with 5 bases left between them. This CDR3 contains 13 residues. CDR1 and CDR2 from the germline V gene are SGHTA and FQGNSA. As DNA, the CDR3 is TGTGCCAGCAGCTTAGAACAGAACTATGGCTACACCTTC. Protein: CASSLEQNYGYTF. The variable domain in full, with the rest retrieved from reference TRBV7-2 and TRBJ1-2, is GAGVSQSPSNKVTEKGKDVELRCDPISGHTALYWYRQSLGQGLEFLIYFQGNSAPDKSGLPSDRFSAERTGGSVSTLTIQRTQQEDSAVYLCASSLEQNYGYTFGSGTRLTVV.

The rearrangement uses TRBV4-1 and TRBJ2-1; D may be TRBD2 (6 bases). Germline CDR1 reads MGHRA; CDR2 reads YSYEKL. CDR3 length: 13 residues. The germline V and J ends were trimmed by 2 bases and 6 bases, with 8 bases remaining between them. The CDR3 loop reads CASSQISGNEQFF. As DNA, the CDR3 is TGCGCCAGCAGCCAAATTAGCGGCAATGAGCAGTTCTTC.